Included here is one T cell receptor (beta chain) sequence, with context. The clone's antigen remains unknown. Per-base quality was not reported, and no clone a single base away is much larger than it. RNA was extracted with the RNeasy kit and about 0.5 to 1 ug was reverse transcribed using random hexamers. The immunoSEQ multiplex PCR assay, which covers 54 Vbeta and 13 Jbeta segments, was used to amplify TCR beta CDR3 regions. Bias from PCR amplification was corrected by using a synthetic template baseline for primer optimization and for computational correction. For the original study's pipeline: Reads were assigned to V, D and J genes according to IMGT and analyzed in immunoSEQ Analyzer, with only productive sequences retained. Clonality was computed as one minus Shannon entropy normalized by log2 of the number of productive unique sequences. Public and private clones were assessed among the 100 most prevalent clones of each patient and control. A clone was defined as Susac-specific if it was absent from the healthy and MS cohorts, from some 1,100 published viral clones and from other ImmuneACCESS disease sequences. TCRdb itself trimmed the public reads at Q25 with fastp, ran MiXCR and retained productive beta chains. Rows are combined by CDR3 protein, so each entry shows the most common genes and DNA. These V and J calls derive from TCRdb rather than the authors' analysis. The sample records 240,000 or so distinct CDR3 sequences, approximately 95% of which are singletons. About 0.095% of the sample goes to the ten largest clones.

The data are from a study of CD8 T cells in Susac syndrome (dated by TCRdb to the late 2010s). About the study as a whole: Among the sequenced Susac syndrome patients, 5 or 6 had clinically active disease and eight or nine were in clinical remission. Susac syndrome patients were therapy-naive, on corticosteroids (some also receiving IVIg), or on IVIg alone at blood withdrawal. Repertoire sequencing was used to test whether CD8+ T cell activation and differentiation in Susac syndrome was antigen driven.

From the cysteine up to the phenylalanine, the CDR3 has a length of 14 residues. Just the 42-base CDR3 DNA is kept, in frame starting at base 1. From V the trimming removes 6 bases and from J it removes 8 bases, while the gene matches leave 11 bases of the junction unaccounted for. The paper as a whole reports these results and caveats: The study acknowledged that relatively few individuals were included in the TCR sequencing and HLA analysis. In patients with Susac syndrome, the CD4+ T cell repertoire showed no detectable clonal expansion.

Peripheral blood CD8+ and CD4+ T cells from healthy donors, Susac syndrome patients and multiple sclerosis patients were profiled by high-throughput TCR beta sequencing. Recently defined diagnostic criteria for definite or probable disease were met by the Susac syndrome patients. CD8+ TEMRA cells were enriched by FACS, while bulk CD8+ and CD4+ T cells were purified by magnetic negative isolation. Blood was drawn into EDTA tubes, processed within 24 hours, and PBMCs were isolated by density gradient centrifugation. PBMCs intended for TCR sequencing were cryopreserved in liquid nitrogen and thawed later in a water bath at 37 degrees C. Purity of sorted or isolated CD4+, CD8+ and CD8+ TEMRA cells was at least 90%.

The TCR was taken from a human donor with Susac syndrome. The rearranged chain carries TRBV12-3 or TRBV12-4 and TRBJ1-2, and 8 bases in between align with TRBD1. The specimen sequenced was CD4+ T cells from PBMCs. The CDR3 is CASSPGQGERGYTF. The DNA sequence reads TGTGCCAGCAGCCCTGGACAGGGAGAGCGCGGCTACACCTTC.